This is a list of T cell receptor beta chains from one sample in a study of blood T cell repertoires in COVID-19. Assay: immunoSEQ multiplex PCR; the TCRdb copy retains only in-frame clones and omits some. The repertoire includes a few hundred thousand clones, 65% to 90% of them detected once, and around 2.5% sits in the top ten. Sequenced material: peripheral blood. The origin of the receptors is a woman aged 65 to 85 with COVID-19, enrolled during active disease. The CDR3 runs from the conserved cysteine through the conserved F or W. D genes are given only for firm matches. The listing skips clone size in some rows; elsewhere it reads once, few, many or a size class.

-	TRBV19	TRBJ1-2	-	13	TGTGCCAGTAGTACTACGGGGGACTATGGCTACACCTTC	CASSTTGDYGYTF
-	TRBV11-2	TRBJ2-1	-	15	TGTGCCAGCAGCTTAGTTGGCGGGGCCTACAATGAGCAGTTCTTC	CASSLVGGAYNEQFF
-	TRBV19	TRBJ2-2	-	12	TGTGCCAGTAGTATAGGCGGTGGGGAGCTGTTTTTT	CASSIGGGELFF
TRBD2	TRBV6-2/TRBV6-3	TRBJ2-2	-	16	TGTGCCAGCAGTTACGACTTAGCGGGAGTGAACGGAGCGCTGTTTTTT	CASSYDLAGVNGALFF
TRBD1	TRBV7-2	TRBJ2-7	once	14	TGTGCCAGCATGACCGGGACAGGGGTCTACGAGCAGTACTTC	CASMTGTGVYEQYF
TRBD2	TRBV7-6	TRBJ2-5	-	18	TGTGCCAGCAGTTTTAGCTGGGGTACCGGGACTAGCCAAGAGACCCAGTACTTC	CASSFSWGTGTSQETQYF
TRBD1	TRBV3-1/TRBV3-2	TRBJ1-6	-	13	TGTGCCAGCAGCCGCCTGGACAGGAAGGCCCTCCACTTT	CASSRLDRKALHF
TRBD2	TRBV6-5	TRBJ2-1	-	13	TGTGCCAGCAACTTAAGCGGGGGGAATGAGCAGTTCTTC	CASNLSGGNEQFF
-	TRBV19	TRBJ1-2	few	15	TGTGCCAGTAGTCTTACGGGGGGTAGCCTAGTTGGCTACACCTTC	CASSLTGGSLVGYTF
-	TRBV18	TRBJ1-2	-	11	TGTGCCAGCTCACCAGGGGAGTTCTACACCTTC	CASSPGEFYTF
-	TRBV29-1	TRBJ1-3	-	15	TGCAGCGTTGCGACAGCCCTGCAATCTGGAAACACCATATATTTT	CSVATALQSGNTIYF
TRBD2	TRBV2	TRBJ2-7	-	13	TGTGCCAGCAGTACTAGCGGGGTCTCGGAGCAGTACTTC	CASSTSGVSEQYF
-	TRBV19	TRBJ2-1	-	13	TGTGCCAGTAGTATCCAACACTACAATGAGCAGTTCTTC	CASSIQHYNEQFF
-	TRBV19	TRBJ1-2	-	15	TGTGCCAGTAGTACTTCCTTCGGTCTCCACTATGGCTACACCTTC	CASSTSFGLHYGYTF
TRBD1	TRBV7-9	TRBJ1-6	once	16	TGTGCCAGCAGCTTAGAGACAGGGGCCCCTTATTCACCCCTCCACTTT	CASSLETGAPYSPLHF
TRBD2	TRBV5-1	TRBJ2-2	-	17	TGCGCCAGCAGCTCAACCTTTAGCGGGGCGAACACCGGGGAGCTGTTTTTT	CASSSTFSGANTGELFF
-	TRBV5-3	TRBJ1-1	-	15	TGTGCCAGAAGCTCAAAAACAGGGATGAACACTGAAGCTTTCTTT	CARSSKTGMNTEAFF